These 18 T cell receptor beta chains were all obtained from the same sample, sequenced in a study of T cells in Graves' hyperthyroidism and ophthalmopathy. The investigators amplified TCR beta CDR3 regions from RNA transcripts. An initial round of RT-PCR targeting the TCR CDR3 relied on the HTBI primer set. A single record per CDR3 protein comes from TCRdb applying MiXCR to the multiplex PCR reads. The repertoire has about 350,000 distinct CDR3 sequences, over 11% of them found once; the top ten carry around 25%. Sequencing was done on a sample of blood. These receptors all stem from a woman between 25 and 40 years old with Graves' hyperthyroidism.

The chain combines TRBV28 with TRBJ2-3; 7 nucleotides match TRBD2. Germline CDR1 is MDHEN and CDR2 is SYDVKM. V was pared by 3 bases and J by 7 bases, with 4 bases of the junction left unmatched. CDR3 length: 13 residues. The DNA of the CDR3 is TGTGCCAGCAGTTTCGGGCGGGAGAATACGCAGTATTTT. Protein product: CASSFGRENTQYF. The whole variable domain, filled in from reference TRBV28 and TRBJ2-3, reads DVKVTQSSRYLVKRTGEKVFLECVQDMDHENMFWYRQDPGLGLRLIYFSYDVKMKEKGDIPEGYSVSREKKERFSLILESASTNQTSMYLCASSFGRENTQYFGPGTRLTVL.

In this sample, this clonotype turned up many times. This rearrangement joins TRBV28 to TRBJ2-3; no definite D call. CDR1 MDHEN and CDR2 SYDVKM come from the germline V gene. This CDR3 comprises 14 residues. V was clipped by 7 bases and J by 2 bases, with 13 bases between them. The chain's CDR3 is CASNASPPTDTQYF. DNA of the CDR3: TGTGCCAGCAACGCCAGCCCCCCCACAGATACGCAGTATTTT.

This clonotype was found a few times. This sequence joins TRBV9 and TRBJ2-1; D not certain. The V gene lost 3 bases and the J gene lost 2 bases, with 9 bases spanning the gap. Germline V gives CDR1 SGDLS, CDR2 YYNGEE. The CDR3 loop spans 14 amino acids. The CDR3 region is CASSDTQAYNEQFF. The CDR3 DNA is TGTGCCAGCAGCGACACTCAAGCCTACAATGAGCAGTTCTTC. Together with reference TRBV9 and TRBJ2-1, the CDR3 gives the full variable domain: DSGVTQTPKHLITATGQRVTLRCSPRSGDLSVYWYQQSLDQGLQFLIQYYNGEERAKGNILERFSAQQFPDLHSELNLSSLELGDSALYFCASSDTQAYNEQFFGPGTRLTVL.

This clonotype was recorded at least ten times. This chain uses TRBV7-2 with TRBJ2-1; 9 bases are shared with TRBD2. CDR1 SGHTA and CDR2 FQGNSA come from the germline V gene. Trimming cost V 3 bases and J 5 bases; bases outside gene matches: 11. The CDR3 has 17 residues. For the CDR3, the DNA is TGTGCCAGCAGCTTGGTCTTGGCGGGAGGGCTCGACAATGAGCAGTTCTTC. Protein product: CASSLVLAGGLDNEQFF.

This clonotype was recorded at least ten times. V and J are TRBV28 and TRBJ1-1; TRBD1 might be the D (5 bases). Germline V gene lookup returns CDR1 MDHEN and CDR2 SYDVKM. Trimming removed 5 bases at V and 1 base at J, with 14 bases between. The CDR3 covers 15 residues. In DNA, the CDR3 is TGTGCCAGCAGTCCACGAGGACAAACGAACACTGAAGCTTTCTTT. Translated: CASSPRGQTNTEAFF.

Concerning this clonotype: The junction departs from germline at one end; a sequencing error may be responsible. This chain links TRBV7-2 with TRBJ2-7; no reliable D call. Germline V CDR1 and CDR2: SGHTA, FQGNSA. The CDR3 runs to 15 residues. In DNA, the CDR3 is TGTGCCAACAGCTTAGATCCGGGTTTCGCCTACGAGCAGTACTTC. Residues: CANSLDPGFAYEQYF.

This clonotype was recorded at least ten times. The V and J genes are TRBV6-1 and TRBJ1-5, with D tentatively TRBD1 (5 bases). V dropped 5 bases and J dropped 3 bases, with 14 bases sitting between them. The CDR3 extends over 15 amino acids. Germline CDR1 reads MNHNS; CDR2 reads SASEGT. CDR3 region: CASSSSGRLNQPQHF. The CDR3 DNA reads TGTGCCAGCAGTTCGTCGGGACGGCTCAATCAGCCCCAGCATTTT.

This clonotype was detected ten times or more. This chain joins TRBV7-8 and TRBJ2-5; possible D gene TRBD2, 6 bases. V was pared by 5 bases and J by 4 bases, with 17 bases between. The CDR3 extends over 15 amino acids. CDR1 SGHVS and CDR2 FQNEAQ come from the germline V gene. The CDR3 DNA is TGTGCCAGCAGCCCGAGGAAAGCGGGTGGAGAGACCCAGTACTTC. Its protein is CASSPRKAGGETQYF.

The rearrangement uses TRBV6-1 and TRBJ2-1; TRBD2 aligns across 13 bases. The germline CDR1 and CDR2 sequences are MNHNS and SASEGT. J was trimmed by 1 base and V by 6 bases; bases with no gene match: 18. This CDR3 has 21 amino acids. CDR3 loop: CASRTIRGGGLAGISYNEQFF. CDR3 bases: TGTGCCAGCAGGACCATCAGGGGAGGGGGACTAGCGGGAATTTCCTACAATGAGCAGTTCTTC.

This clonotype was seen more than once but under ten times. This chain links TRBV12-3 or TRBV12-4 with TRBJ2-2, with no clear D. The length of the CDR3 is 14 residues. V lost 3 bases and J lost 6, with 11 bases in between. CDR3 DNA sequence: TGTGCCAGCAGTTTTCCCCCAGCAGCCGGGGAGCTGTTTTTT. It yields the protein CASSFPPAAGELFF.

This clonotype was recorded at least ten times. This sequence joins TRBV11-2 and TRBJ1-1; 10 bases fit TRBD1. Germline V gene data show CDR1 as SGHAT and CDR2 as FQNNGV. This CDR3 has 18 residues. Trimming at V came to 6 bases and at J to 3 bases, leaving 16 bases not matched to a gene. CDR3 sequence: CASRPIAGDRGKHTEAFF. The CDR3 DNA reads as TGTGCCAGCAGACCCATCGCCGGGGACAGGGGAAAGCACACTGAAGCTTTCTTT.

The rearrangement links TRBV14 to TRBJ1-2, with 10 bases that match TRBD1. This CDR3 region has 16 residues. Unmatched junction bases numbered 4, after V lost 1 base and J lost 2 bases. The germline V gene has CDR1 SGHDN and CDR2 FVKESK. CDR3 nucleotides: TGTGCCAGCAGCCAAGGACAGGGGGCCATGAACTATGGCTACACCTTC. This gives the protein CASSQGQGAMNYGYTF.

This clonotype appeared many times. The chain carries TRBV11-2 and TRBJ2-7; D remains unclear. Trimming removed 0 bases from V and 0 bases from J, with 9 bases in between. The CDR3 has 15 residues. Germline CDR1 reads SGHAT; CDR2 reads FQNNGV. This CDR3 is CASSLELLSSYEQYF. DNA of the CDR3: TGTGCCAGCAGCTTAGAGCTGCTTAGCTCCTACGAGCAGTACTTC. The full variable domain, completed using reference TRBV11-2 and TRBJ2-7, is EAGVAQSPRYKIIEKRQSVAFWCNPISGHATLYWYQQILGQGPKLLIQFQNNGVVDDSQLPKDRFSAERLKGVDSTLKIQPAKLEDSAVYLCASSLELLSSYEQYFGPGTRLTVT.

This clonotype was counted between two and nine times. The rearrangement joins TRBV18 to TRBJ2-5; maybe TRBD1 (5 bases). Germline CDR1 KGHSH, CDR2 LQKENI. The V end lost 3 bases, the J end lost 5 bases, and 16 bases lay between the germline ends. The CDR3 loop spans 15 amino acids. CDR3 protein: CASSPAKGAGETQYF. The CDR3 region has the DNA TGTGCCAGCTCACCGGCGAAAGGGGCTGGGGAGACCCAGTACTTC.

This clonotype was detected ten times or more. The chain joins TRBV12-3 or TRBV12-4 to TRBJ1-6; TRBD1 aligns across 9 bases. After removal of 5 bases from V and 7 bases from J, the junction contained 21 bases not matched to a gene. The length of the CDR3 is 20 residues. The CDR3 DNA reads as TGTGCCAGCAGTCCAAGACAGGGGGGTCCTCTACATCCCAAGAATTCACCCCTCCACTTT. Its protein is CASSPRQGGPLHPKNSPLHF.

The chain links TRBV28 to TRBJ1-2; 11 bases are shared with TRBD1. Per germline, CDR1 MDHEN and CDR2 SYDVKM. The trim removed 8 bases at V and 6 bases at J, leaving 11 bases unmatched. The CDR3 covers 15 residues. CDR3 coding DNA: TGTGCCAGCCCTCGAGTGGGACAGGGGGTTCATGGCTACACCTTC. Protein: CASPRVGQGVHGYTF.

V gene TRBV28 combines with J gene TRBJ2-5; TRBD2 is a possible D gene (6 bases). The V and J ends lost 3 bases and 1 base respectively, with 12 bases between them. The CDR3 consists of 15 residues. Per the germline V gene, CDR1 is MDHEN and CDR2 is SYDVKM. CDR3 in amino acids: CASSFVGLLQETQYF. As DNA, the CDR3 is TGTGCCAGCAGTTTCGTGGGACTCCTCCAAGAGACCCAGTACTTC.

The CDR3 reads CALTSLTDTQYF. The DNA of the CDR3 is TGCGCCCTGACTAGCCTCACAGATACGCAGTATTTT. This rearrangement joins TRBV29-1 to TRBJ2-3, with TRBD2 matching 7 bases. The CDR3 length is 12 residues. CDR1 is SQVTM and CDR2 is ANQGSEA in the germline V gene.